The 14 T cell receptor beta chains in this list originate from one sample, sequenced in a study of response to subunit inactivated influenza vaccine. TCRdb re-called the RT-PCR reads with MiXCR, one entry per CDR3 protein. This sample has around 570,000 distinct CDR3 sequences, with under 9% found just once. The sequenced sample was PBMCs from blood, obtained about 24 months after vaccination. These receptors came from a man aged 50 to 75 who received an inactivated influenza vaccine.

This clonotype was detected ten times or more. CDR3 loop: CASSFPGRTYGYTF. The CDR3 DNA reads as TGTGCCAGCAGCTTCCCAGGGAGGACCTATGGCTACACCTTC. V and J are TRBV5-6 and TRBJ1-2, with D perhaps matching TRBD1 (5 bases). Trimming left V 2 bases short and J 4 bases short, with 12 bases between. Germline CDR1 SGHDT, CDR2 YYEEEE. The CDR3 is 14 residues long.

In its sample, this clonotype was seen a few times. This chain links TRBV4-2 with TRBJ1-2; 10 bases map to TRBD1. The CDR3 has 15 residues. With 1 base clipped from V and 5 bases from J, the junction kept 4 bases outside the gene matches. Per germline, CDR1 LGHNA and CDR2 YNFKEQ. In DNA, the CDR3 is TGTGCCAGCAGCCAAGGGGACAGGGGACGGTATGGCTACACCTTC. Protein sequence: CASSQGDRGRYGYTF.

There are a few counts of this clonotype. The chain is built from TRBV6-2 or TRBV6-3 and TRBJ2-1, with 8 bases lining up with TRBD1. J was trimmed by 12 bases and V by 0 bases; bases with no gene match: 19. This CDR3 contains 18 residues. Germline V gives CDR1 MNHEY, CDR2 SVGEGT. Here the CDR3 reads CASSYSTQGAKTGPSQFF. For the CDR3, the DNA is TGTGCCAGCAGTTACTCGACTCAGGGGGCTAAGACGGGGCCTTCGCAGTTCTTC.

This clonotype occurred a few times. V gene TRBV5-1 combines with J gene TRBJ2-7, with D tentatively TRBD1 (5 bases). The CDR3 loop spans 13 amino acids. Germline CDR1 and CDR2: SGHRS and YFSETQ. Trimming removed 6 bases from V and 1 base from J, with 11 bases in between. Written as DNA, the CDR3 is TGCGCCAGCAAGGTGACAGCTTCCTACGAGCAGTACTTC. Translated, it gives CASKVTASYEQYF.

This clonotype has at least ten counts. The junction departs from the called germline gene at one end, perhaps through a read error. V and J are TRBV18 and TRBJ2-2; a weak D match, TRBD1 (6 bases). CDR1 is KGHSH and CDR2 is LQKENI in the germline V gene. The CDR3 runs 14 residues. In DNA form, the CDR3 reads TGCGCCAGCAGCCAACAGGGGAACACCGGGGAGCTGTTTTTT. Its protein is CASSQQGNTGELFF.

This clonotype was observed a handful of times. The J gene is TRBJ2-1, the V gene TRBV12-3 or TRBV12-4; D is tentatively TRBD1 or TRBD2 (5 bases each). CDR3 length: 16 residues. Between the trimmed V and J ends, which lost 3 bases and 8 bases, there was a span of 20 bases. The CDR3 bases are TGTGCCAGCAGTTTTTGGGGGAAGTTAGCGACCCATGAGCAGTTCTTC. It encodes CASSFWGKLATHEQFF.

This clonotype was seen a few times. This sequence joins TRBV16 and TRBJ2-3, with D tentatively TRBD1 or TRBD2 (5 bases each). The V and J ends lost 3 bases and 2 bases respectively, with 9 bases between them. The CDR3 has 14 residues. Germline assignment: CDR1 KGHSY and CDR2 FQNENV. The CDR3 sequence is CASSQRGVTDTQYF. Written as DNA, the CDR3 is TGTGCCAGCAGCCAGAGGGGAGTCACAGATACGCAGTATTTT. The full variable domain, completed using reference TRBV16 and TRBJ2-3, is GEEVAQTPKHLVRGEGQKAKLYCAPIKGHSYVFWYQQVLKNEFKFLISFQNENVFDETGMPKERFSAKCLPNSPCSLEIQATKLEDSAVYFCASSQRGVTDTQYFGPGTRLTVL.

At least ten counts were recorded for this clonotype. The chain recombines TRBV29-1 with TRBJ1-4; D is uncertain. V was clipped by 1 base and J by 7 bases, with 10 bases between them. The CDR3 sequence is 13 residues long. Germline V gene sequence: CDR1 SQVTM, CDR2 ANQGSEA. This chain's CDR3 is CSVEVQSGEKLFF. CDR3 bases: TGCAGCGTTGAAGTACAGTCCGGTGAAAAACTGTTTTTT. The variable domain in full, completed from reference TRBV29-1 and TRBJ1-4, reads SAVISQKPSRDICQRGTSLTIQCQVDSQVTMMFWYRQQPGQSLTLIATANQGSEATYESGFVIDKFPISRPNLTFSTLTVSNMSPEDSSIYLCSVEVQSGEKLFFGSGTQLSVL.

A few counts support this clonotype. The CDR3 nucleotides read TGTGCCAGCAGGACAGGGGCTCTCTACGAGCAGTACTTC. Its protein is CASRTGALYEQYF. V is TRBV28 and J is TRBJ2-7; TRBD1 matches 8 bases. Trimming removed 6 bases from V and 3 bases from J; junction bases left unmatched: 4. The germline gives CDR1 MDHEN, CDR2 SYDVKM. This CDR3 is 13 amino acids long.

This clonotype was seen a single time. The chain carries TRBV20-1 and TRBJ1-6, with a tentative D call TRBD1 (6 bases). Trimming took 0 bases from V and 7 from J, leaving 13 bases between them. The CDR3 contains 15 residues. Per germline, CDR1 DFQATT and CDR2 SNEGSKA (reference sequence). The CDR3 DNA reads as TGCAGTGCTAGAGATCTCACCAGGGGCAATTCACCCCTCCACTTT. Residues: CSARDLTRGNSPLHF.

This chain links TRBV7-2 with TRBJ1-1, with a tentative D call TRBD1 (5 bases). Germline V gives CDR1 SGHTA, CDR2 FQGNSA. V was cut by 4 bases and J by 6 bases, with 15 bases left in between. The length of the CDR3 is 14 residues. Here the CDR3 DNA reads TGTGCCAGCAGCTACCAGGGAGGGAGGGCTGAAGCTTTCTTT. Amino acid sequence: CASSYQGGRAEAFF.

This clonotype was recorded a few times. This rearrangement joins TRBV12-3 or TRBV12-4 to TRBJ2-3, with TRBD2 as a possible D gene (6 bases). CDR3 size: 14 residues. Deletions cut 6 bases from V and 6 bases from J, with 16 bases between. For the CDR3, the DNA is TGTGCCAGCAGGGGTGGAGGGAATAGTGATACGCAGTATTTT. Protein sequence: CASRGGGNSDTQYF.

The CDR3 region has the DNA TGTGCCAGCAGCTTACAGGGGTATTCAGCCTACGAGCAGTACTTC. This codes for CASSLQGYSAYEQYF. The V call is TRBV5-5, the J call TRBJ2-7; 7 bases are a match to TRBD1. The CDR3 length is 15 residues. The V segment lost 2 bases and the J segment 2 bases; nucleotides outside the gene matches: 7. The germline V gene has CDR1 SGHKS and CDR2 YYEKEE (reference sequence).

This clonotype was seen repeatedly, ten times or more. The chain combines TRBV20-1 with TRBJ2-1, with no clear D. Looked up from germline, CDR1 is DFQATT and CDR2 is SNEGSKA (reference sequence). Trimming cost V 0 bases and J 0 bases, with 18 bases left between them. The CDR3 has 18 amino acids. Here the CDR3 DNA reads TGCAGTGCTAGAGATGGCGATCACGGAGAGGCCTCCTACAATGAGCAGTTCTTC. This gives the protein CSARDGDHGEASYNEQFF.